This TCR beta chain was observed in a study of blood T cell repertoires in COVID-19. Study-level background: The cDNA or gDNA used as material had been derived from T cells, B-cell-depleted T cells, or PBMCs.

Clones were sequenced by immunoSEQ multiplex PCR, and TCRdb holds only the in-frame ones, with some missing. The sample records 150,000 to 200,000 clones, roughly nine tenths being singletons. Germline loops: CDR1 LGHNA, CDR2 YSLEER. With 2 bases removed from V and 1 base from J, the gap between germline ends came to 11 bases. The CDR3 extends over 15 amino acids. The receptor was isolated from a man younger than 35 who had recovered from COVID-19. The genes are TRBV4-3 and TRBJ1-1; possible D gene TRBD1, 6 bases. Sequencing input: peripheral blood. The CDR3 loop reads CASSQSDRQNTEAFF. CDR3 in DNA: TGCGCCAGCAGCCAATCGGACAGACAGAACACTGAAGCTTTCTTT.